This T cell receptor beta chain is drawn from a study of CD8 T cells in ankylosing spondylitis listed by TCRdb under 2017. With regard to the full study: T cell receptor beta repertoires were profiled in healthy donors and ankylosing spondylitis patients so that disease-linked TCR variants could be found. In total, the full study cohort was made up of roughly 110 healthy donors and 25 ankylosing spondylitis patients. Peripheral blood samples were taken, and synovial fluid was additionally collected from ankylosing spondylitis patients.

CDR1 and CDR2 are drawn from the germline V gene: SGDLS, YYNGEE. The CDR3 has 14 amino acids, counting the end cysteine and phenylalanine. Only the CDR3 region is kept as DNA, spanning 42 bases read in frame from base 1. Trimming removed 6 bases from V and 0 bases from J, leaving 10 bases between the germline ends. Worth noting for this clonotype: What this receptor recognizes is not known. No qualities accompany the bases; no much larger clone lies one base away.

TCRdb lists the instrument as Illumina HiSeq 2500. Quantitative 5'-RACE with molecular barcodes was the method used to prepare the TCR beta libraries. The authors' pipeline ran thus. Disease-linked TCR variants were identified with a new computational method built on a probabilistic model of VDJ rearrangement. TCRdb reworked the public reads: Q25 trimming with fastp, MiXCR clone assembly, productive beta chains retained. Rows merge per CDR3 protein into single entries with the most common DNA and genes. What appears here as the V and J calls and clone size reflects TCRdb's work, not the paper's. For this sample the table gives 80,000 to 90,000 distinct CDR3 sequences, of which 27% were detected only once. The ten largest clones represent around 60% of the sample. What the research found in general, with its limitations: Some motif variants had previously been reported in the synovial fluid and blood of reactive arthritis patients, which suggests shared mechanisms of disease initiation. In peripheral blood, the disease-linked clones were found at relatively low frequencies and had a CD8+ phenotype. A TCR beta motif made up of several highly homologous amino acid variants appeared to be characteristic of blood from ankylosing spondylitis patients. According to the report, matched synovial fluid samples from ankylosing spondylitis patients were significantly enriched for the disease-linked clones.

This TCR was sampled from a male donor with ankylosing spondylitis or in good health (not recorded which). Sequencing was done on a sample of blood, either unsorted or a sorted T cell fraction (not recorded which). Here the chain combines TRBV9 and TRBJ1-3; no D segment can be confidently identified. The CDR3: CASTRTTSGNTIYF. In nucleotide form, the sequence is TGTGCCAGCACCAGAACAACCTCTGGAAACACCATATATTTT.